One sample yielded the 9 T cell receptor beta chains listed below, sequenced in a study of T cell changes during pregnancy in multiple sclerosis. Clones were read by immunoSEQ multiplex PCR, and TCRdb kept only the in-frame ones, dropping some. Seen here are 73,000 or so clones, 85% to 90% observed once, and the top ten hold approximately 9.5%. Sequenced here: peripheral blood, sampled after pregnancy. The origin of the receptors is a female donor in good health, enrolled as a control in a pregnancy study.

The rearrangement links TRBV6-5 to TRBJ1-1; tentative D call: TRBD1 (6 bases). The V end was cut by 5 bases, the J end by 10 bases, with 14 bases between. Germline CDR1 MNHEY, CDR2 SVGAGI. The CDR3 loop spans 12 amino acids. The CDR3 spells CASSTPLGGAFF. CDR3 DNA sequence: TGTGCCAGCAGTACGCCCCTAGGGGGAGCTTTCTTT.

The chain links TRBV6-5 to TRBJ1-1, with TRBD1 as a possible D gene (5 bases). Germline lookup yields CDR1 MNHEY and CDR2 SVGAGI. This CDR3 is built from 14 residues. Trimming cost V 0 bases and J 8 bases, with 13 bases left between them. The CDR3 reads CASSYSINRGEAFF. Here the CDR3 DNA reads TGTGCCAGCAGTTACTCAATCAATCGGGGGGAAGCTTTCTTT.

This chain connects TRBV19 to TRBJ1-3; D is unresolved. Germline CDR1 reads LNHDA; CDR2 reads SQIVND (reference sequence). V dropped 6 bases and J dropped 6 bases, with 18 bases sitting between them. The CDR3 spans 15 residues. The CDR3 here is CASSREGGIANTIYF. CDR3 sequence (DNA): TGTGCCAGTAGCCGGGAGGGAGGGATCGCAAACACCATATATTTT.

The chain links TRBV7-7 to TRBJ1-2, with 7 bases identical to TRBD1. The ends lost 5 bases at V and 2 bases at J; junction bases unmatched: 11. CDR1 and CDR2 (germline): SSHAT, FNYEAQ (reference sequence). This CDR3 comprises 16 residues. The CDR3: CASSTPETGQNYGYTF. CDR3 sequence (DNA): TGTGCCAGCAGCACACCGGAGACAGGGCAGAACTATGGCTACACCTTC. The full variable domain, completed using reference TRBV7-7 and TRBJ1-2, is GAGVSQSPRYKVTKRGQDVTLRCDPISSHATLYWYQQALGQGPEFLTYFNYEAQPDKSGLPSDRFSAERPEGSISTLTIQRTEQRDSAMYRCASSTPETGQNYGYTFGSGTRLTVV.

The chain uses TRBV2 and TRBJ1-1; no clear D. V was pared by 1 base and J by 1 base, with 7 bases between. The CDR3 runs to 14 residues. CDR1 is SNHLY, CDR2 FYNNEI, per germline. The DNA of the CDR3 is TGTGCCAGCAGTGAAGGTGGAGGGAACACTGAAGCTTTCTTT. Translation gives CASSEGGGNTEAFF.

The chain employs TRBV14 and TRBJ1-2; D might be TRBD1 (5 bases). The CDR3 contains 14 residues. CDR1 SGHDN and CDR2 FVKESK come from the germline V gene. V lost 1 base, J lost 5 bases, and 11 bases lay in between. CDR3 protein: CASSQAGDDYGYTF. In nucleotides, the CDR3 is TGTGCCAGCAGCCAAGCGGGGGACGATTATGGCTACACCTTC. The full variable domain, in which reference TRBV14 and TRBJ1-2 provide the parts outside the CDR3, is EAGVTQFPSHSVIEKGQTVTLRCDPISGHDNLYWYRRVMGKEIKFLLHFVKESKQDESGMPNNRFLAERTGGTYSTLKVQPAELEDSGVYFCASSQAGDDYGYTFGSGTRLTVV.

The chain recombines TRBV6-5 with TRBJ1-4; TRBD1 agrees at 7 bases. The V and J ends lost 6 bases and 5 bases, in that order; junction bases with no gene match: 6. Germline V gene sequence: CDR1 MNHEY, CDR2 SVGAGI. The CDR3 sequence is 14 residues long. The CDR3 region is CASRTGTSNEKLFF. CDR3 nucleotide sequence: TGTGCCAGCAGGACAGGGACCTCAAATGAAAAACTGTTTTTT.

This chain connects TRBV15 to TRBJ1-3, with 7 bases lining up with TRBD1. V gave up 4 bases and J gave up 0 bases; unmatched junction bases: 6. The CDR3 is 16 amino acids. Germline-derived CDR1 and CDR2 are LNHNV and YYDKDF (reference sequence). Here the CDR3 DNA reads TGTGCCACCAGCAAGACAGGGAGTAGCTCTGGAAACACCATATATTTT. Amino acid sequence: CATSKTGSSSGNTIYF. The full variable domain, in which reference TRBV15 and TRBJ1-3 provide the parts outside the CDR3, is DAMVIQNPRYQVTQFGKPVTLSCSQTLNHNVMYWYQQKSSQAPKLLFHYYDKDFNNEADTPDNFQSRRPNTSFCFLDIRSPGLGDTAMYLCATSKTGSSSGNTIYFGEGSWLTVV.

The chain has TRBV27 and TRBJ1-1; D remains unclear. The CDR3 loop spans 14 amino acids. Germline V lookup: CDR1 MNHEY, CDR2 SMNVEV (reference sequence). Trimming took 6 bases from V and 1 from J, leaving 12 bases between them. The CDR3 DNA follows: TGTGCCAGCAGCCCTGGTCGGGGGAACACTGAAGCTTTCTTT. It specifies CASSPGRGNTEAFF.